This record looks at one T cell receptor (beta chain) sequence and its context. This entry comes from a study of OX40 agonist ivuxolimab in advanced cancers. Germline CDR1 reads DFQATT; CDR2 reads SNEGSKA (reference sequence). V shed 4 bases and J shed 7 bases, with 5 bases lying between them. This CDR3 is built from 9 residues. Data came from immunoSEQ multiplex PCR; TCRdb stores just in-frame clones and leaves some out. Of about 110,000 clones detected, about 91% appear once; the ten largest clones hold approximately 1.1%. The gene calls are TRBV20-1 and TRBJ2-7, with D perhaps matching TRBD1 (5 bases). This clonotype was sampled from an adult with an advanced solid tumor such as melanoma, head and neck, liver or kidney cancer. Sequencing used CD4+ or CD8+ T cells sorted from blood, obtained in a trial of the OX40 agonist ivuxolimab. CDR3 sequence: CSATGEQYF. CDR3 DNA: TGCAGTGCTACAGGGGAGCAGTACTTC.